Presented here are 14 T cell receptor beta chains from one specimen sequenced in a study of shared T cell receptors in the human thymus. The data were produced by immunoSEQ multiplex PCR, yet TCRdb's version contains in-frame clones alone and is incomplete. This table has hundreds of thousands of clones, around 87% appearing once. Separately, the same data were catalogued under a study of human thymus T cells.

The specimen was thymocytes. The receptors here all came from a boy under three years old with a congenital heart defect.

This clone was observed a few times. The CDR3 region is CASSLLPGCGGDYEQYF. The CDR3 DNA follows: TGTGCCAGCAGCTTGCTCCCAGGTTGCGGGGGGGACTACGAGCAGTACTTC. The gene calls are TRBV7-2 and TRBJ2-7; 9 nucleotides match TRBD2. The length of the CDR3 is 17 residues. V dropped 3 bases and J dropped 3; count of bases not matched to a gene: 12. Germline V lookup: CDR1 SGHTA, CDR2 FQGNSA.

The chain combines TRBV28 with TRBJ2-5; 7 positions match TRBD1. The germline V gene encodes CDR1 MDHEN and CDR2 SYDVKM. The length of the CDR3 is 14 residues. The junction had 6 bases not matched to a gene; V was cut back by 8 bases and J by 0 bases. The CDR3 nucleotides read TGTGCCAGCCGACAGGGACGGGACCAAGAGACCCAGTACTTC. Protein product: CASRQGRDQETQYF.

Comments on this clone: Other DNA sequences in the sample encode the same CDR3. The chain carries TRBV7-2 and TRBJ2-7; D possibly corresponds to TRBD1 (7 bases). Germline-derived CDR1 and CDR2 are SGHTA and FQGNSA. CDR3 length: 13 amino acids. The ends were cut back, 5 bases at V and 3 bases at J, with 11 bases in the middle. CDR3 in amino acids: CASSLRGDYEQYF. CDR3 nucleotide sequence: TGTGCCAGCAGCCTCAGGGGGGACTACGAGCAGTACTTC.

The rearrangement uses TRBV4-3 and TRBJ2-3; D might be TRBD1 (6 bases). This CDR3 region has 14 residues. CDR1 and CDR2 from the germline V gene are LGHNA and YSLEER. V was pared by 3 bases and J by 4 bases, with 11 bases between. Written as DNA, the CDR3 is TGCGCCAGCAGCCATGCCGGGACATCAGATACGCAGTATTTT. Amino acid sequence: CASSHAGTSDTQYF.

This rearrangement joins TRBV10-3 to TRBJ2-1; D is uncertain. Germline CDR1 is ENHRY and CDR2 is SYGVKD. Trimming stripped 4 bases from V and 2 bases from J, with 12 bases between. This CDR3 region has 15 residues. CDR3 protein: CAISAHPSTYNEQFF. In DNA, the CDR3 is TGTGCCATCAGTGCACATCCTTCAACCTACAATGAGCAGTTCTTC.

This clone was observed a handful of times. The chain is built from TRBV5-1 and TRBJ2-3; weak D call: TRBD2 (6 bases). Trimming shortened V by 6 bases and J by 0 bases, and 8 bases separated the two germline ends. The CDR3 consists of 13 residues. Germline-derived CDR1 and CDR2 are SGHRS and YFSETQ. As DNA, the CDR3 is TGCGCCAGCAAAGGAGGGAGCACAGATACGCAGTATTTT. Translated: CASKGGSTDTQYF.

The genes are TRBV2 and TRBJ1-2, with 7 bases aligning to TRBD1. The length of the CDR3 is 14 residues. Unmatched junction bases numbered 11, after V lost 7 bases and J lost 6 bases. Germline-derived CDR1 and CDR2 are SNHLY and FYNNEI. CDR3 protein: CASIPGQREDGYTF. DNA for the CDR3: TGTGCCAGCATTCCGGGACAGAGGGAAGATGGCTACACCTTC.

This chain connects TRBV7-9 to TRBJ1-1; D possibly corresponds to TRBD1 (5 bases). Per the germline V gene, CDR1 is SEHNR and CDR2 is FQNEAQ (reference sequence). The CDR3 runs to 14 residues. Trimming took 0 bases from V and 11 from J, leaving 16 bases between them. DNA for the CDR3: TGTGCCAGCAGCTTAGCCCCATGGGGGGAGGCGGCTTTCTTT. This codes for CASSLAPWGEAAFF.

The chain's CDR3 is CASSHPSGSADTQYF. In DNA, the CDR3 is TGTGCCAGCAGCCACCCTAGCGGGAGCGCAGATACGCAGTATTTT. The chain joins TRBV11-2 to TRBJ2-3, with 10 bases identical to TRBD2. CDR3 length equals 15 residues. Germline CDR1 SGHAT, CDR2 FQNNGV. V lost 5 bases, J lost 4 bases, and 6 bases stayed unmatched. Looking up the rest from reference TRBV11-2 and TRBJ2-3 gives the full variable domain: EAGVAQSPRYKIIEKRQSVAFWCNPISGHATLYWYQQILGQGPKLLIQFQNNGVVDDSQLPKDRFSAERLKGVDSTLKIQPAKLEDSAVYLCASSHPSGSADTQYFGPGTRLTVL.

The CDR3 here is CASSTGTGYEQYF. In DNA, the CDR3 is TGTGCCAGCAGTACCGGGACAGGGTACGAGCAGTACTTC. The V gene is TRBV6-5, the J gene TRBJ2-5; 9 nucleotides line up with TRBD1. The tail of the sequence fits TRBJ2-7 better, so the J call may be wrong. The CDR3 contains 13 residues. Germline CDR1 is MNHEY and CDR2 is SVGAGI.

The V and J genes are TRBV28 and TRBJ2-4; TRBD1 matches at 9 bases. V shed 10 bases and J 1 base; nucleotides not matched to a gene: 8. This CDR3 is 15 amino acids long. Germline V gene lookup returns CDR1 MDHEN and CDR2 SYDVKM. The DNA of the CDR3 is TGTGCCACCAACCGACAGGGGGTGGCCAAAAACATTCAGTACTTC. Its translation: CATNRQGVAKNIQYF.

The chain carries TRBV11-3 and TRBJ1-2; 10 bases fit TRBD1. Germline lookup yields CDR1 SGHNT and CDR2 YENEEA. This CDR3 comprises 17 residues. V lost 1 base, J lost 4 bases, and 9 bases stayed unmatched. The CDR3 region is CASSLVPGTGVSYGYTF. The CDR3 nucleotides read TGTGCCAGCAGCTTAGTCCCCGGGACAGGGGTGAGCTATGGCTACACCTTC.

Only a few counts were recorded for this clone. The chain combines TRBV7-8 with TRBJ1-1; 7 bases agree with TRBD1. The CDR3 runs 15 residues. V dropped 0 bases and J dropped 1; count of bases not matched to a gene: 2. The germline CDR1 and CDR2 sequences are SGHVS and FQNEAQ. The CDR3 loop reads CASSLADRQNTEAFF. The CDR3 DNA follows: TGTGCCAGCAGCTTAGCGGACAGGCAGAACACTGAAGCTTTCTTT.

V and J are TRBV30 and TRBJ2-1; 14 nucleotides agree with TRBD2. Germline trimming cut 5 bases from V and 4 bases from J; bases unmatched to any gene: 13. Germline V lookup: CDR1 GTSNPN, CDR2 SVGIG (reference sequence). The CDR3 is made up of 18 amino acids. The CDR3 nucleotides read TGTGCCTGGGGAGGGACTAGCGGGAGTGGGAGTGTTTACAATGAGCAGTTCTTC. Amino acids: CAWGGTSGSGSVYNEQFF.